These 5 T cell receptor beta chains share one sample of origin, sequenced in a study of blood T cell repertoires in COVID-19. Measured with immunoSEQ multiplex PCR; TCRdb has only the in-frame clones, and not every one. The profile shows around 250,000 clones, 84% of them singletons. Sequences were obtained from peripheral blood. These receptors all stem from a woman aged 40 to 55 who had recovered from COVID-19.

This chain joins TRBV9 and TRBJ2-1, with TRBD2 as a possible D gene (5 bases). Trimming removed 3 bases from V and 1 base from J, with 11 bases in between. This CDR3 comprises 15 residues. Germline lookup yields CDR1 SGDLS and CDR2 YYNGEE. Here the CDR3 DNA reads TGTGCCAGCAGCGGATTCGGACTTTCCTACAATGAGCAGTTCTTC. This encodes CASSGFGLSYNEQFF.

As to this clone: Other nucleotide sequences from this sample produce the same CDR3. The genes are TRBV6-5 and TRBJ1-3, with D possibly TRBD1 on 5 matching bases. The germline V gene has CDR1 MNHEY and CDR2 SVGAGI. The V end lost 2 bases, the J end lost 0 bases, and 11 bases lay between the germline ends. CDR3 length: 16 residues. The CDR3, as DNA: TGTGCCAGCAGTTACGGCGGGGCCCTCTCTGGAAACACCATATATTTT. Amino acids: CASSYGGALSGNTIYF.

The chain has TRBV6-5 and TRBJ1-2; D uncertain. The V end was cut by 0 bases, the J end by 4 bases, with 9 bases between. Germline V gene sequence: CDR1 MNHEY, CDR2 SVGAGI. There are 14 residues in the CDR3. The CDR3 protein is CASSYSAGFYGYTF. CDR3 coding DNA: TGTGCCAGCAGTTACTCGGCGGGGTTCTATGGCTACACCTTC.

The V and J genes are TRBV5-1 and TRBJ2-3; 7 bases map to TRBD1. Trimming removed 3 bases from V and 2 bases from J; junction bases left unmatched: 6. Germline CDR1 and CDR2: SGHRS and YFSETQ. The CDR3 spans 15 residues. The CDR3 reads CASSSTGVTTDTQYF. The DNA of the CDR3 is TGCGCCAGCAGCTCAACAGGGGTTACCACAGATACGCAGTATTTT.

This chain joins TRBV5-6 and TRBJ2-4, with D possibly being TRBD1 (5 bases). The CDR3 sequence is 13 residues long. Between the trimmed V and J ends, which lost 0 bases and 8 bases, there was a span of 9 bases. Looked up from germline, CDR1 is SGHDT and CDR2 is YYEEEE. CDR3 in DNA: TGTGCCAGCAGCTTGGGTCAGGGTGACATTCAGTACTTC. Translated: CASSLGQGDIQYF.